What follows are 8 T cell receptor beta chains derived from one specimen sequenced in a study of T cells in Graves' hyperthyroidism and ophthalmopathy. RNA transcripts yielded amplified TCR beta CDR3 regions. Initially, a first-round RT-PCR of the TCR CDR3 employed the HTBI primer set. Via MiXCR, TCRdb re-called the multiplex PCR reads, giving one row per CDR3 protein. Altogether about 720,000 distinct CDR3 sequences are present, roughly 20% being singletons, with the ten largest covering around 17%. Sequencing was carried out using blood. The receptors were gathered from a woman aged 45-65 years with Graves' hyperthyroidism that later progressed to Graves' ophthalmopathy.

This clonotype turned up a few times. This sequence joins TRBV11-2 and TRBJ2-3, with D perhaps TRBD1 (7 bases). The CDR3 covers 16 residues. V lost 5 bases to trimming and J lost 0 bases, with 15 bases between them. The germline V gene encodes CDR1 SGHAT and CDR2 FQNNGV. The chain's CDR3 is CASSSQGGHSTDTQYF. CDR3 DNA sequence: TGTGCCAGCAGCAGCCAGGGGGGCCATAGCACAGATACGCAGTATTTT.

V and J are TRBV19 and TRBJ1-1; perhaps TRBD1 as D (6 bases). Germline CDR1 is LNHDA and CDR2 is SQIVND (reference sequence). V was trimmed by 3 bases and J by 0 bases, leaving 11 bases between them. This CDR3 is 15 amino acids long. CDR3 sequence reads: CASSIATGLNTEAFF. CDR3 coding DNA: TGTGCCAGTAGTATCGCGACAGGCCTGAACACTGAAGCTTTCTTT.

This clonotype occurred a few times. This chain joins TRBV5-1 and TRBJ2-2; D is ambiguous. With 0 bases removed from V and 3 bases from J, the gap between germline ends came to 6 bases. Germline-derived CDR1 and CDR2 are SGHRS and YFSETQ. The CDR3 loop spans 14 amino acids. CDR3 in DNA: TGCGCCAGCAGCTTGGGACCGTACACCGGGGAGCTGTTTTTT. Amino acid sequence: CASSLGPYTGELFF. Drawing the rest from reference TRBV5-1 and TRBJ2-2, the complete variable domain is KAGVTQTPRYLIKTRGQQVTLSCSPISGHRSVSWYQQTPGQGLQFLFEYFSETQRNKGNFPGRFSGRQFSNSRSEMNVSTLELGDSALYLCASSLGPYTGELFFGEGSRLTVL.

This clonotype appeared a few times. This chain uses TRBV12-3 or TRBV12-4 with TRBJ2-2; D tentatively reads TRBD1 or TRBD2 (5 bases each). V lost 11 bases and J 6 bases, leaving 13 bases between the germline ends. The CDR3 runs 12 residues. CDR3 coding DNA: TGTGCCTCTACGGTGGGGGCCGGGGAGCTGTTTTTT. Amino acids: CASTVGAGELFF.

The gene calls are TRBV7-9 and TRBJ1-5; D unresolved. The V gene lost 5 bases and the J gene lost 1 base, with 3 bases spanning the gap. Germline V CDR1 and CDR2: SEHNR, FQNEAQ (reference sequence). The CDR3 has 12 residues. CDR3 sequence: CASSMSNQPQHF. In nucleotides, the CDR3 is TGTGCCAGCAGCATGAGCAATCAGCCCCAGCATTTT.

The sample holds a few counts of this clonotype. CDR3 bases: TGTGCCAGCGCCCTGGAGACCCAGTACTTC. This gives the protein CASALETQYF. The V call is TRBV12-3 or TRBV12-4, the J call TRBJ2-5; D gene uncertain. CDR3 length: 10 amino acids. Trimming removed 8 bases at V and 5 bases at J, with 6 bases between.

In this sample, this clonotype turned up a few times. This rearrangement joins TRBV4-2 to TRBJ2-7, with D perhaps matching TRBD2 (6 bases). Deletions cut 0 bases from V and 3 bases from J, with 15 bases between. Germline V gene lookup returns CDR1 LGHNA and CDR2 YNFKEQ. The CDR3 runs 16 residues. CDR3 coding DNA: TGTGCCAGCAGCCAAGATTTAGGCGGGGCGCACTACGAGCAGTACTTC. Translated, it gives CASSQDLGGAHYEQYF.

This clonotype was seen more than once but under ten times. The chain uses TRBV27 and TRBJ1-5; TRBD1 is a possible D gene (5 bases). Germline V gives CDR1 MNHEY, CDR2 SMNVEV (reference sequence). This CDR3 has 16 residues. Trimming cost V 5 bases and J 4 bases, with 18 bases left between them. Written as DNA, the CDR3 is TGTGCCAGCAGTACTTATTCGAACAGGCAAAATCAGCCCCAGCATTTT. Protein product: CASSTYSNRQNQPQHF.